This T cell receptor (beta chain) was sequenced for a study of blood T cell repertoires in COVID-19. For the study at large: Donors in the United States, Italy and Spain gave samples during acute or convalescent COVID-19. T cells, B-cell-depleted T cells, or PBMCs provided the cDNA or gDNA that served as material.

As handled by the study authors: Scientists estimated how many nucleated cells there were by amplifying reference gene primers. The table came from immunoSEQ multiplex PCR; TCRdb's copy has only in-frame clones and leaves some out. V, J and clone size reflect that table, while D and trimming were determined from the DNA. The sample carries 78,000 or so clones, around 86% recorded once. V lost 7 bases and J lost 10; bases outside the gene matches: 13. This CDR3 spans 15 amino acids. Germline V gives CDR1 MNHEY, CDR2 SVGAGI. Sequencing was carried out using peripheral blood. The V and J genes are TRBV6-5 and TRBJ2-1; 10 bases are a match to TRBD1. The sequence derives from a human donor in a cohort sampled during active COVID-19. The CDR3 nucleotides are TGTGCCAGCACCCTCCTACGACAGGGGGCAGGCGAGCAGTTCTTC. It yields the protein CASTLLRQGAGEQFF.